A single sample is the source of the 32 T cell receptor beta chains below, sequenced in a study of cytomegalovirus exposure and HLA in healthy donors. Vbeta (60) and Jbeta (13) primers were used in the PCR. Profiling relied on immunoSEQ multiplex PCR, and the TCRdb table lists in-frame clones only, not all of them. The sample has about 150,000 clones, 75% to 80% seen once; the top ten hold less than 1.1%. The sequenced material came from PBMCs. These receptors were taken from a male donor in good health and CMV-seronegative.

The count of this clone is one. The chain joins TRBV7-2 to TRBJ2-2, with D maybe TRBD2 (5 bases). Germline assignment: CDR1 SGHTA and CDR2 FQGNSA. V lost 7 bases, J lost 5 bases, and 11 bases lay in between. The CDR3 extends over 13 amino acids. Here the CDR3 reads CASTAERTGELFF. CDR3 in DNA: TGTGCCAGCACCGCAGAGCGGACCGGGGAGCTGTTTTTT. The full variable domain, with the rest looked up from reference TRBV7-2 and TRBJ2-2, is GAGVSQSPSNKVTEKGKDVELRCDPISGHTALYWYRQSLGQGLEFLIYFQGNSAPDKSGLPSDRFSAERTGGSVSTLTIQRTQQEDSAVYLCASTAERTGELFFGEGSRLTVL.

The chain recombines TRBV4-1 with TRBJ2-6; no definite D call. CDR3 length: 18 residues. Germline V gene sequence: CDR1 MGHRA, CDR2 YSYEKL. Trimming left V 2 bases short and J 4 bases short, with 18 bases between. The CDR3 here is CASSQPLGEDPGANVLTF. The CDR3 DNA reads TGCGCCAGCAGCCAACCTCTAGGAGAGGATCCCGGGGCCAACGTCCTGACTTTC.

The chain is built from TRBV4-1 and TRBJ1-1; 7 nucleotides line up with TRBD1. Trimming cost V 4 bases and J 3 bases; bases outside gene matches: 8. Germline V CDR1 and CDR2: MGHRA, YSYEKL. The CDR3 totals 15 residues. The DNA for the CDR3 is TGCGCCAGCAGCCGGAGACAGGGTTTGGACACTGAAGCTTTCTTT. This encodes CASSRRQGLDTEAFF.

The sample holds one count of this clone. This chain uses TRBV5-4 with TRBJ1-2; D uncertain. Looked up from germline, CDR1 is SGHNT and CDR2 is YYREEE (reference sequence). The CDR3 totals 12 residues. V shed 4 bases and J shed 4 bases, with 8 bases lying between them. The CDR3 DNA reads as TGTGCCAGCAGCAAGGAGGGCTATGGCTACACCTTC. Its protein is CASSKEGYGYTF.

About this clone: Germline is not matched at one junction end, which may reflect a read error. This sequence joins TRBV30 and TRBJ2-3; the match to TRBD1 covers 10 bases. The CDR3 consists of 13 residues. Germline lookup yields CDR1 GTSNPN and CDR2 SVGIG (reference sequence). The CDR3, as DNA: TGTGCCTGGGACAGGGGGCGCGCAGATGCGCAGTATTTT. Its translation is CAWDRGRADAQYF.

The genes are TRBV5-1 and TRBJ2-1, with D tentatively TRBD1 (6 bases). The V and J ends lost 0 bases and 5 bases respectively, with 9 bases between them. Germline V gene sequence: CDR1 SGHRS, CDR2 YFSETQ. The CDR3 has 14 residues. The DNA for the CDR3 is TGCGCCAGCAGCTTGGACAGGGTCAACAATGAGCAGTTCTTC. It translates to CASSLDRVNNEQFF.

This chain links TRBV5-1 with TRBJ2-5, with TRBD2 identical over 8 bases. The germline gives CDR1 SGHRS, CDR2 YFSETQ. After removal of 4 bases from V and 2 bases from J, the junction contained 10 bases not matched to a gene. This CDR3 comprises 16 residues. The CDR3 spells CASSVGTRAQQETQYF. The CDR3 DNA reads TGCGCCAGCAGCGTCGGGACTAGGGCCCAACAAGAGACCCAGTACTTC. Full variable domain (remainder filled in from reference TRBV5-1 and TRBJ2-5): KAGVTQTPRYLIKTRGQQVTLSCSPISGHRSVSWYQQTPGQGLQFLFEYFSETQRNKGNFPGRFSGRQFSNSRSEMNVSTLELGDSALYLCASSVGTRAQQETQYFGPGTRLLVL.

The chain links TRBV5-1 to TRBJ2-5; D is uncertain. V lost 7 bases and J lost 0, with 7 bases in between. The CDR3 extends over 12 amino acids. Looked up from germline, CDR1 is SGHRS and CDR2 is YFSETQ. DNA of the CDR3: TGCGCCAGCGTCCGGTACCAAGAGACCCAGTACTTC. This encodes CASVRYQETQYF.

The chain recombines TRBV27 with TRBJ2-1, with 10 bases that match TRBD1. V shed 6 bases, J shed 2 bases, and the junction held 1 base outside the gene matches. Per the germline V gene, CDR1 is MNHEY and CDR2 is SMNVEV (reference sequence). The CDR3 is 14 amino acids. This CDR3 reads CASSGQGAYNEQFF. CDR3 in DNA: TGTGCCAGCAGCGGACAGGGGGCCTACAATGAGCAGTTCTTC.

V is TRBV11-2 and J is TRBJ2-2; weak D call: TRBD1 (5 bases). Trimming took off 7 bases at V and 6 bases at J, with 6 bases between the two ends. This CDR3 has 11 amino acids. Germline CDR1 is SGHAT and CDR2 is FQNNGV. The CDR3 DNA follows: TGTGCCAGCACAGGGCCCGGGGAGCTGTTTTTT. This gives the protein CASTGPGELFF.

The rearrangement joins TRBV5-1 to TRBJ2-2, with 10 nucleotides matching TRBD2. Germline V CDR1 and CDR2: SGHRS, YFSETQ. This CDR3 region has 17 residues. The V gene end was trimmed by 1 base and the J gene end by 1 base; junction bases not matched to a gene: 4. The CDR3 is CASSLIAGGLNTGELFF. In nucleotides, the CDR3 is TGCGCCAGCAGCTTGATAGCGGGGGGCCTGAACACCGGGGAGCTGTTTTTT.

The chain links TRBV5-4 to TRBJ2-2; a weak D match, TRBD1 (6 bases). V was trimmed by 4 bases and J by 2 bases, leaving 18 bases between them. Germline V lookup: CDR1 SGHNT, CDR2 YYREEE (reference sequence). CDR3 length: 17 residues. The CDR3 sequence: CASSPSVTGPNTGELFF. The CDR3 coding sequence is TGTGCCAGCAGCCCCTCAGTGACAGGTCCCAACACCGGGGAGCTGTTTTTT.

The chain recombines TRBV7-2 with TRBJ2-1, with D uncertain. The length of the CDR3 is 15 residues. The ends were cut back, 5 bases at V and 1 base at J, with 12 bases in the middle. Germline lookup yields CDR1 SGHTA and CDR2 FQGNSA. The CDR3 is CASSKSPGSYNEQFF. The CDR3 DNA is TGTGCCAGCAGCAAAAGCCCGGGTTCCTACAATGAGCAGTTCTTC.

This chain links TRBV4-3 with TRBJ2-7; tentative D call: TRBD1 (6 bases). This CDR3 region has 14 residues. Germline-derived CDR1 and CDR2 are LGHNA and YSLEER. V lost 3 bases, J lost 2 bases, and 11 bases lay in between. DNA of the CDR3: TGCGCCAGCAGCCATGATGGACAGACCTACGAGCAGTACTTC. This encodes CASSHDGQTYEQYF.

The V gene is TRBV6-1, the J gene TRBJ1-1; possible D gene TRBD1, 6 bases. Germline values: CDR1 MNHNS, CDR2 SASEGT. The germline V and J ends were trimmed by 5 bases and 4 bases, with 11 bases remaining between them. This CDR3 is 13 amino acids long. This CDR3 reads CASSTQGGTEAFF. The CDR3 DNA is TGTGCCAGCAGTACACAGGGTGGCACTGAAGCTTTCTTT.

The J gene is TRBJ2-3, the V gene TRBV11-2; D perhaps matches TRBD1 (6 bases). Germline V gives CDR1 SGHAT, CDR2 FQNNGV. The CDR3 runs 15 residues. Trimming removed 6 bases from V and 2 bases from J, with 15 bases in between. The CDR3 DNA is TGTGCCAGCAGGACGACGGGACATCACACAGATACGCAGTATTTT. It specifies CASRTTGHHTDTQYF.

The chain recombines TRBV11-2 with TRBJ1-2, with a tentative D call TRBD1 (5 bases). CDR3 length: 14 amino acids. The germline V gene encodes CDR1 SGHAT and CDR2 FQNNGV. V was cut by 1 base and J by 8 bases, with 14 bases left in between. This chain's CDR3 is CASSLGQGGEGYTF. The CDR3 coding sequence is TGTGCCAGCAGCTTAGGGCAGGGAGGAGAAGGCTACACCTTC.

A remark on this clone: Different DNA sequences within this sample yield the same CDR3. CDR3 nucleotides: TGTGCCAGCTCACCACTCTCCGGGGGGGCCTCCTATAATTCACCCCTCCACTTT. It yields the protein CASSPLSGGASYNSPLHF. This rearrangement joins TRBV18 to TRBJ1-6; TRBD1 might be the D (6 bases). The V gene's germline CDR1 is KGHSH and CDR2 LQKENI. Trimming cost V 1 base and J 0 bases, with 13 bases left between them. The CDR3 spans 18 residues.

The chain combines TRBV4-1 with TRBJ2-2, with 8 bases aligning to TRBD1. CDR1 MGHRA and CDR2 YSYEKL come from the germline V gene. J lost 0 bases, V lost 4 bases, and 10 bases had no gene match. The CDR3 length is 18 residues. For the CDR3, the DNA is TGCGCCAGCAGCCTACGGGGGACAGGACTTACGAACACCGGGGAGCTGTTTTTT. It codes for CASSLRGTGLTNTGELFF.

The chain combines TRBV7-2 with TRBJ2-3; D possibly corresponds to TRBD1 (6 bases). This CDR3 comprises 17 residues. Per the germline V gene, CDR1 is SGHTA and CDR2 is FQGNSA. V shed 2 bases and J shed 7 bases, with 22 bases lying between them. The CDR3, as DNA: TGTGCCAGCAGCTTACATATGATACAGGGTGAAAGGAATACGCAGTATTTT. It specifies CASSLHMIQGERNTQYF.

This clone has more than one count but fewer than ten. J is TRBJ2-3 and V is TRBV27; 7 nucleotides line up with TRBD1. With V trimmed by 5 bases and J by 6 bases, 5 bases remained unmatched. Looked up from germline, CDR1 is MNHEY and CDR2 is SMNVEV (reference sequence). The CDR3 is made up of 13 amino acids. This chain's CDR3 is CASSATGWDTQYF. Written as DNA, the CDR3 is TGTGCCAGCAGTGCGACAGGGTGGGATACGCAGTATTTT.

This clone showed up just once. This sequence joins TRBV19 and TRBJ1-2, with 7 bases lining up with TRBD1. This CDR3 comprises 14 residues. CDR1 and CDR2 from the germline V gene are LNHDA and SQIVND (reference sequence). V dropped 4 bases and J dropped 5; count of bases not matched to a gene: 7. The CDR3 DNA reads TGTGCCAGTAGTAACGGACAGGTTATTTATGGCTACACCTTC. It encodes CASSNGQVIYGYTF.

This chain connects TRBV30 to TRBJ1-4; 7 bases align to TRBD1. The CDR3 totals 13 residues. After removal of 1 base from V and 7 bases from J, the junction contained 3 bases not matched to a gene. Germline CDR1 and CDR2: GTSNPN and SVGIG (reference sequence). In nucleotides, the CDR3 is TGTGCCTGGAGTGGACAGGGTGGTGAAAAACTGTTTTTT. Protein: CAWSGQGGEKLFF.

This clone came up once. The V gene is TRBV18, the J gene TRBJ2-5, with D possibly TRBD2 on 5 matching bases. CDR3 length equals 14 residues. V lost 2 bases and J 2 bases, leaving 9 bases between the germline ends. In germline, CDR1 is KGHSH, CDR2 LQKENI. As DNA, the CDR3 is TGTGCCAGCTCACCAGAGGGTGGGCAAGAGACCCAGTACTTC. Translating it yields CASSPEGGQETQYF.

This sequence joins TRBV6-4 and TRBJ1-6, with D hard to call. This CDR3 is built from 15 residues. Germline V lookup: CDR1 MRHNA, CDR2 SNTAGT. Trimming took off 3 bases at V and 3 bases at J, with 9 bases between the two ends. This CDR3 is CASSDKSNYNSPLHF. The CDR3 nucleotides are TGTGCCAGCAGTGATAAGAGCAACTATAATTCACCCCTCCACTTT.

The chain joins TRBV13 to TRBJ2-7; maybe TRBD1 (5 bases). The germline gives CDR1 PRHDT, CDR2 FYEKMQ (reference sequence). Trimming left V 1 base short and J 0 bases short, with 13 bases between. The CDR3 runs to 16 residues. CDR3 sequence: CASSLEGQGSSYEQYF. In DNA form, the CDR3 reads TGTGCCAGCAGCTTAGAGGGTCAGGGCTCCTCCTACGAGCAGTACTTC.

This chain uses TRBV19 with TRBJ1-5; no clear D gene. Germline assignment: CDR1 LNHDA and CDR2 SQIVND (reference sequence). V was shortened by 7 bases and J by 3 bases, with 16 bases between the two germline ends. The CDR3 contains 15 residues. Written as DNA, the CDR3 is TGTGCCAGTATCGGGGTCAGTAATTCCAATCAGCCCCAGCATTTT. Its translation: CASIGVSNSNQPQHF. Drawing the rest from reference TRBV19 and TRBJ1-5, the complete variable domain is DGGITQSPKYLFRKEGQNVTLSCEQNLNHDAMYWYRQDPGQGLRLIYYSQIVNDFQKGDIAEGYSVSREKKESFPLTVTSAQKNPTAFYLCASIGVSNSNQPQHFGDGTRLSIL.

The chain recombines TRBV7-2 with TRBJ1-3; D may be TRBD1 (5 bases). Looked up from germline, CDR1 is SGHTA and CDR2 is FQGNSA. This CDR3 has 15 amino acids. Trimming shortened V by 1 base and J by 1 base, and 8 bases separated the two germline ends. Here the CDR3 DNA reads TGTGCCAGCAGCTTAGAGGCAGGGTCTGGAAACACCATATATTTT. Protein: CASSLEAGSGNTIYF.

The rearrangement uses TRBV6-1 and TRBJ1-2; possibly TRBD1 for D (5 bases). Deletions cut 1 base from V and 6 bases from J, with 9 bases between. The CDR3 contains 13 residues. Germline V gene data show CDR1 as MNHNS and CDR2 as SASEGT. CDR3 bases: TGTGCCAGCAGTGAAGTCGGCAGGGATGGCTACACCTTC. It is translated as CASSEVGRDGYTF.

This clone occurred a few times. V usage is TRBV5-4 and J usage is TRBJ1-1; TRBD1 matches 8 bases. The CDR3 extends over 16 amino acids. After removal of 1 base from V and 1 base from J, the junction contained 6 bases not matched to a gene. Germline CDR1 SGHNT, CDR2 YYREEE (reference sequence). The CDR3 reads CASSLSLQGGNTEAFF. CDR3 nucleotide sequence: TGTGCCAGCAGCTTGTCGTTACAGGGGGGGAACACTGAAGCTTTCTTT.

The V and J genes are TRBV5-1 and TRBJ1-4; weak D call: TRBD1 (5 bases). The CDR3 consists of 14 residues. The germline V gene encodes CDR1 SGHRS and CDR2 YFSETQ. Trimming removed 1 base at V and 5 bases at J, with 9 bases between. CDR3 residues: CASSLWGVNEKLFF. CDR3 in DNA: TGCGCCAGCAGCTTGTGGGGGGTCAATGAAAAACTGTTTTTT.

The chain employs TRBV5-6 and TRBJ1-1; 9 nucleotides match TRBD1. Germline V gene lookup returns CDR1 SGHDT and CDR2 YYEEEE. This CDR3 comprises 14 residues. J gave up 6 bases and V 1 base, and 4 bases lay outside the gene matches. CDR3 in DNA: TGTGCCAGCAGCTTGAGGGACAGGGTCCCTGAAGCTTTCTTT. Translating gives CASSLRDRVPEAFF.